The clone carrying this T cell receptor beta chain is medium-sized in the sample. Its antigen remains unknown. At one of its ends the junction is not consistent with the germline gene, which may arise from a read error. TRBV12-4/TRBJ1-2 clonotypes were amplified with adaptor-ligated barcode primers. TCRdb ran MiXCR on the multiplex PCR reads and lists one entry per CDR3 protein. The sample carries approximately 750 distinct CDR3 sequences, over 25% recorded once. Study conclusions and caveats: Tumor Tregs overlapped most with tumor, then blood, naive CD4+ cells.

CDR3 length: 13 amino acids. This receptor was obtained from a female donor with breast cancer. Specimen: memory CD4+ T cells sorted from blood. Specified subset: memory CD4+ T cells, CD4+CD45RO+CD25-. V is TRBV12-3 or TRBV12-4 and J is TRBJ1-2, with D hard to call. CDR3 bases: TGTGCCAGCAGTCTAACAGACCCAGGTGGCCACACCTTC. This encodes CASSLTDPGGHTF.